The entry below describes one TCR beta chain. Its target is unknown. Assay: immunoSEQ multiplex PCR; the TCRdb copy retains only in-frame clones and omits some. Here the sample spans about 20,000 clones, 73% being singletons. These data originate in a study of PD-1 blockade in classical Hodgkin lymphoma. Trimming removed 3 bases from V and 7 bases from J; junction bases left unmatched: 5. Germline V lookup: CDR1 SEHNR, CDR2 FQNEAQ (reference sequence). The CDR3 totals 13 residues. Study observations and caveats: Significantly greater TCR diversity emerged by C4D1 in CD4+ cells but not CD8+ cells. Newly diagnosed patients reportedly had lower baseline TCR diversity than healthy donors. Baseline diversity resembling that of newly diagnosed patients was seen in complete responders.

All trial patients relapsed after autologous stem cell transplantation. Complete response, partial response or progressive disease constituted the best responses recorded. This TCR came from a human donor with classical Hodgkin lymphoma. This sample comprised peripheral blood mononuclear cells (PBMCs), obtained before the second cycle of nivolumab. The V call is TRBV7-9, the J call TRBJ1-1; 7 bases are a match to TRBD1. CDR3 nucleotides: TGTGCCAGCAGCTTGACACAGGGGTATGAAGCTTTCTTT. Residues: CASSLTQGYEAFF.